Here is one TCR beta chain with its context. The sample originates from a study of blood T cell repertoires in COVID-19. On the study more broadly: The origin of the acute and convalescent COVID-19 samples was the United States, Italy and Spain. From T cells, B-cell-depleted T cells, or PBMCs came the material, which was cDNA or gDNA.

This table comes from immunoSEQ multiplex PCR, and its TCRdb copy is limited to in-frame clones, with some not included. The sample holds 470,000 or so clones, roughly 89% seen once. The V and J ends lost 0 bases and 7 bases, in that order; junction bases with no gene match: 11. The CDR3 runs to 16 residues. The germline CDR1 and CDR2 sequences are SEHNR and FQNEAQ (reference sequence). The TCR sequence derives from a woman aged 25 to 45 with acute or convalescent COVID-19. Material: peripheral blood. The rearrangement joins TRBV7-9 to TRBJ1-2; TRBD1 agrees at 7 bases. Here the CDR3 DNA reads TGTGCCAGCAGCTTAGCAGGGGGCGAGACGGTTTTTGGCTACACCTTC. As protein: CASSLAGGETVFGYTF. Full variable domain (missing parts from reference TRBV7-9 and TRBJ1-2): DTGVSQNPRHKITKRGQNVTFRCDPISEHNRLYWYRQTLGQGPEFLTYFQNEAQLEKSRLLSDRFSAERPKGSFSTLEIQRTEQGDSAMYLCASSLAGGETVFGYTFGSGTRLTVV.